This T cell receptor beta chain was retrieved from a study of cytomegalovirus exposure and HLA in healthy donors. In the study overall: Genotyping showed roughly 76% of over 350 donors falling in the Caucasian-associated ancestry cluster. Overall study results and limits: Because they were indistinguishable, some V segments, including TRBV6-2 and TRBV6-3, were excluded. In a later analysis, at a false discovery rate of 0.05, some 17,000 TCR beta sequences were associated with HLA alleles. The majority of CMV-associated TCR beta chains were reported as apparently HLA-restricted in a later analysis.

In the PCR, 60 Vbeta and 13 Jbeta primers were used. Profiling relied on immunoSEQ multiplex PCR, and the TCRdb table lists in-frame clones only, not all of them. The data contain over 150,000 clones, 80% to 85% of them singletons. Of note for this clone: Its cognate antigen is unknown.

This CDR3 comprises 15 residues. V was clipped by 7 bases and J by 0 bases; unmatched bases: 6. Germline assignment: CDR1 SGHTA and CDR2 FQGNSA. This chain joins TRBV7-2 and TRBJ2-5; 9 bases map to TRBD1. Material: PBMCs. This clonotype was obtained from a man aged 50-60 years in good health and CMV-seronegative. CDR3 DNA: TGTGCCAGCACCCTACAGGGGGCGAACCAAGAGACCCAGTACTTC. Its protein product is CASTLQGANQETQYF.